The 26 T cell receptor beta chains presented below share a single source sample, sequenced in a study of T cell changes during pregnancy in multiple sclerosis. Some clones are missing from TCRdb's copy, which holds only in-frame ones; the method was immunoSEQ multiplex PCR. The sample includes tens of thousands of clones, 92% of them seen just once. Material for sequencing was peripheral blood. All receptors come from a female donor with multiple sclerosis, enrolled in a pregnancy study.

The chain has TRBV19 and TRBJ2-7; D not resolved. The V end lost 5 bases, the J end lost 3 bases, and 8 bases lay between the germline ends. CDR3 size: 12 residues. Looked up from germline, CDR1 is LNHDA and CDR2 is SQIVND (reference sequence). The CDR3 is CASSQTLYEQYF. In DNA, the CDR3 is TGTGCCAGTAGTCAGACCCTCTACGAGCAGTACTTC. The full variable domain, rest sourced from reference TRBV19 and TRBJ2-7, is DGGITQSPKYLFRKEGQNVTLSCEQNLNHDAMYWYRQDPGQGLRLIYYSQIVNDFQKGDIAEGYSVSREKKESFPLTVTSAQKNPTAFYLCASSQTLYEQYFGPGTRLTVT.

This clone was counted a single time. V usage is TRBV5-1 and J usage is TRBJ2-5; D is unclear. Germline CDR1 reads SGHRS; CDR2 reads YFSETQ. Trimming cost V 4 bases and J 2 bases, with 9 bases left between them. The CDR3 is made up of 13 amino acids. The DNA for the CDR3 is TGCGCCAGCAGCAGAACCCAGCAAGAGACCCAGTACTTC. Translated: CASSRTQQETQYF.

J is TRBJ2-3 and V is TRBV2; the match to TRBD1 covers 7 bases. The V segment lost 7 bases and the J segment 3 bases; nucleotides outside the gene matches: 13. Germline V gene sequence: CDR1 SNHLY, CDR2 FYNNEI. This CDR3 contains 16 residues. CDR3 sequence: CASTTPTGSVTDTQYF. In DNA form, the CDR3 reads TGTGCCAGCACCACACCGACAGGGTCAGTGACAGATACGCAGTATTTT.

The chain recombines TRBV30 with TRBJ1-1; a possible D gene is TRBD1 (5 bases). Trimming took 2 bases from V and 5 from J, leaving 9 bases between them. The CDR3 extends over 12 amino acids. Germline lookup yields CDR1 GTSNPN and CDR2 SVGIG (reference sequence). The CDR3 here is CAWSFRATEAFF. In DNA form, the CDR3 reads TGTGCCTGGAGTTTCAGGGCAACTGAAGCTTTCTTT.

In this sample, this clone turned up once. The chain uses TRBV7-9 and TRBJ1-3; D remains ambiguous. This CDR3 spans 16 amino acids. CDR1 is SEHNR and CDR2 is FQNEAQ in the germline V gene (reference sequence). The V gene lost 5 bases and the J gene lost 0 bases, with 14 bases spanning the gap. Here the CDR3 reads CASSTTLISSGNTIYF. The DNA for the CDR3 is TGTGCCAGCAGCACAACATTAATAAGCTCTGGAAACACCATATATTTT. Full variable domain (remainder filled in from reference TRBV7-9 and TRBJ1-3): DTGVSQNPRHKITKRGQNVTFRCDPISEHNRLYWYRQTLGQGPEFLTYFQNEAQLEKSRLLSDRFSAERPKGSFSTLEIQRTEQGDSAMYLCASSTTLISSGNTIYFGEGSWLTVV.

V is TRBV5-5 and J is TRBJ2-2; D is unresolved. Germline lookup yields CDR1 SGHKS and CDR2 YYEKEE (reference sequence). Trimming stripped 4 bases from V and 5 bases from J, with 12 bases between. The CDR3 is 14 residues long. CDR3 in DNA: TGTGCCAGCAGCAATCAGGACGGGACCGGGGAGCTGTTTTTT. The encoded protein is CASSNQDGTGELFF.

This clone was seen a single time. Germline is not matched at one junction end, which may reflect a read error. Other DNA sequences within the sample encode an identical CDR3. The CDR3 loop reads CASSFVRGDRNTEAFF. CDR3 bases: TGCGCCAGTAGCTTTGTGAGGGGGGATCGCAACACTGAAGCTTTCTTT. V gene TRBV5-1 combines with J gene TRBJ1-1; TRBD1 is a possible D gene (6 bases). The CDR3 extends over 16 amino acids. Germline-derived CDR1 and CDR2 are SGHRS and YFSETQ.

The V gene is TRBV7-6, the J gene TRBJ2-7; 9 positions agree with TRBD1. Germline V gene sequence: CDR1 SGHVS, CDR2 FNYEAQ. This CDR3 is built from 15 residues. Losses at the gene ends were 1 base for V and 7 bases for J; bases not matched to a gene: 8. In nucleotides, the CDR3 is TGTGCCAGCAGCTTAGGGGGCCCGGGACAGGGAGAGCAGTACTTC. Encoded protein: CASSLGGPGQGEQYF.

The chain links TRBV7-2 to TRBJ2-5, with 7 bases lining up with TRBD2. Per the germline V gene, CDR1 is SGHTA and CDR2 is FQGNSA. V shed 4 bases, J shed 2 bases, and the junction held 10 bases outside the gene matches. CDR3 length equals 16 residues. CDR3 DNA sequence: TGTGCCAGCAGCTCTTTTCAGCGGGGCCCTCAAGAGACCCAGTACTTC. Translation gives CASSSFQRGPQETQYF.

The CDR3 DNA reads as TGCAGCGTTGACAGGGGCAACACAGATACGCAGTATTTT. This gives the protein CSVDRGNTDTQYF. J is TRBJ2-3 and V is TRBV29-1, with D perhaps TRBD1 (6 bases). Trimming took 3 bases from V and 2 from J, leaving 9 bases between them. Germline V lookup: CDR1 SQVTM, CDR2 ANQGSEA. The length of the CDR3 is 13 residues.

This clone is a singleton in its sample. The chain couples TRBV5-1 to TRBJ2-1, with 7 bases matching TRBD1. This CDR3 comprises 15 residues. With V trimmed by 1 base and J by 6 bases, 7 bases remained unmatched. The germline V gene encodes CDR1 SGHRS and CDR2 YFSETQ. CDR3 amino acids: CASSLRQGTRNEQFF. Here the CDR3 DNA reads TGCGCCAGCAGCTTGCGACAGGGCACCCGCAATGAGCAGTTCTTC.

This chain uses TRBV28 with TRBJ2-3, with D uncertain. The CDR3 has 11 residues. In germline, CDR1 is MDHEN, CDR2 SYDVKM. V shed 7 bases and J shed 6 bases, with 8 bases lying between them. The CDR3 nucleotides read TGTGCCAGCAAAATAGAGGATACGCAGTATTTT. Translated, it gives CASKIEDTQYF.

The CDR3: CASAGDRGSYNEQFF. In DNA, the CDR3 is TGTGCCAGCGCTGGAGACAGGGGATCTTACAATGAGCAGTTCTTC. J is TRBJ2-1 and V is TRBV2; 8 nucleotides line up with TRBD1. The germline V gene encodes CDR1 SNHLY and CDR2 FYNNEI. This CDR3 is 15 amino acids long. The trim removed 8 bases at V and 4 bases at J, leaving 10 bases unmatched.

The genes are TRBV5-5 and TRBJ2-6; D is uncertain. V lost 7 bases, J lost 2 bases, and 13 bases lay in between. Germline CDR1 is SGHKS and CDR2 is YYEKEE (reference sequence). There are 15 residues in the CDR3. The CDR3 DNA reads as TGTGCCAGCGGGCCGACCTCGGCTGGGGCCAACGTCCTGACTTTC. The encoded protein is CASGPTSAGANVLTF.

The genes are TRBV2 and TRBJ1-4, with D uncertain. The germline V gene encodes CDR1 SNHLY and CDR2 FYNNEI. This CDR3 is built from 12 residues. Trimming took 2 bases from V and 4 from J, leaving 2 bases between them. As DNA, the CDR3 is TGTGCCAGCAGTGAACTTAATGAAAAACTGTTTTTT. It yields the protein CASSELNEKLFF.

The chain recombines TRBV6-4 with TRBJ1-2; no definite D call. The ends were cut back, 3 bases at V and 8 bases at J, with 10 bases in the middle. The CDR3 consists of 12 residues. Germline loops: CDR1 MRHNA, CDR2 SNTAGT. In DNA form, the CDR3 reads TGTGCCAGCAGTGAATCCGGGGTCGGCTACACCTTC. As protein: CASSESGVGYTF.

The rearrangement links TRBV6-1 to TRBJ2-1; no reliable D call. The germline V gene has CDR1 MNHNS and CDR2 SASEGT. The CDR3 spans 12 residues. V shed 5 bases and J shed 4 bases, with 6 bases lying between them. The CDR3 sequence is CASSYSYNEQFF. CDR3 in DNA: TGTGCCAGCAGTTATTCATACAATGAGCAGTTCTTC.

The chain carries TRBV28 and TRBJ2-7, with TRBD1 identical over 7 bases. The junction had 7 bases not matched to a gene; V was cut back by 5 bases and J by 6 bases. The CDR3 is 13 amino acids. CDR1 is MDHEN, CDR2 SYDVKM, per germline. The CDR3 protein is CASSRQGSLEQYF. In DNA, the CDR3 is TGTGCCAGCAGTAGACAGGGCTCCCTCGAGCAGTACTTC. The full variable domain, in which reference TRBV28 and TRBJ2-7 provide the parts outside the CDR3, is DVKVTQSSRYLVKRTGEKVFLECVQDMDHENMFWYRQDPGLGLRLIYFSYDVKMKEKGDIPEGYSVSREKKERFSLILESASTNQTSMYLCASSRQGSLEQYFGPGTRLTVT.

The V gene is TRBV27, the J gene TRBJ2-7, with 7 bases identical to TRBD2. Unmatched junction bases numbered 7, after V lost 0 bases and J lost 5 bases. The germline V gene has CDR1 MNHEY and CDR2 SMNVEV (reference sequence). The CDR3 covers 15 residues. CDR3: CASSLSGGRWDEQYF. CDR3 in DNA: TGTGCCAGCAGTTTATCCGGCGGGAGATGGGACGAGCAGTACTTC.

The chain combines TRBV2 with TRBJ2-3, with D possibly TRBD2 on 5 matching bases. V lost 7 bases, J lost 2 bases, and 10 bases lay in between. The germline CDR1 and CDR2 sequences are SNHLY and FYNNEI. The CDR3 runs to 13 residues. The CDR3, as DNA: TGTGCCAGCACAGAGACTAACACAGATACGCAGTATTTT. Protein sequence: CASTETNTDTQYF.

This rearrangement joins TRBV6-1 to TRBJ2-2, with 7 bases matching TRBD1. Germline trimming cut 6 bases from V and 1 base from J; bases unmatched to any gene: 5. The CDR3 consists of 15 residues. Germline CDR1 reads MNHNS; CDR2 reads SASEGT. The CDR3 loop reads CASRGRTGNTGELFF. In nucleotides, the CDR3 is TGTGCCAGCAGGGGAAGGACAGGGAACACCGGGGAGCTGTTTTTT.

The chain couples TRBV5-1 to TRBJ2-1; the match to TRBD2 covers 11 bases. V was pared by 4 bases and J by 5 bases, with 8 bases of the junction left unmatched. The V gene's germline CDR1 is SGHRS and CDR2 YFSETQ. CDR3 length equals 16 residues. The CDR3 here is CASSTLAGVGHNEQFF. The CDR3 DNA is TGCGCCAGCAGCACACTAGCGGGAGTGGGGCACAATGAGCAGTTCTTC. The variable domain in full, completed from reference TRBV5-1 and TRBJ2-1, reads KAGVTQTPRYLIKTRGQQVTLSCSPISGHRSVSWYQQTPGQGLQFLFEYFSETQRNKGNFPGRFSGRQFSNSRSEMNVSTLELGDSALYLCASSTLAGVGHNEQFFGPGTRLTVL.

The chain uses TRBV10-3 and TRBJ2-7; TRBD2 matches at 7 bases. After removal of 0 bases from V and 0 bases from J, the junction contained 2 bases not matched to a gene. The CDR3 is 15 residues long. The germline gives CDR1 ENHRY, CDR2 SYGVKD. CDR3 DNA sequence: TGTGCCATCAGTGAGTCGGGGAGGGGCTCCTACGAGCAGTACTTC. Protein: CAISESGRGSYEQYF.

The chain combines TRBV1 with TRBJ2-4; TRBD2 is the table's D call, not checked against the DNA. TRBV1 is described as a pseudogene. This CDR3 comprises 13 residues. CDR3 residues: CTSSPKLRLVQYF. The CDR3 DNA reads as TGCACCAGCAGCCCGAAACTAAGACTAGTTCAGTACTTC.

This clone was detected a few times. The chain links TRBV2 to TRBJ2-2; TRBD2 agrees at 12 bases. CDR3 length: 14 amino acids. CDR1 is SNHLY, CDR2 FYNNEI, per germline. V shed 8 bases and J 5 bases; nucleotides not matched to a gene: 3. CDR3 sequence: CASQGTSGTGELFF. CDR3 coding DNA: TGTGCCAGCCAAGGGACTAGCGGGACCGGGGAGCTGTTTTTT.

The rearrangement joins TRBV6-5 to TRBJ2-7, with D hard to call. This CDR3 is built from 13 residues. V lost 2 bases and J lost 3, with 8 bases in between. Germline values: CDR1 MNHEY, CDR2 SVGAGI. The DNA for the CDR3 is TGTGCCAGCAGTTACACACAGAACTACGAGCAGTACTTC. Protein: CASSYTQNYEQYF.